One and the same sample provided the 5 T cell receptor beta chains below, sequenced in a study of cytomegalovirus exposure and HLA in healthy donors. Vbeta (60) and Jbeta (13) primers were used in the PCR. Profiled with immunoSEQ multiplex PCR; TCRdb holds only in-frame clones, not every one. The data contain some 140,000 clones, more than 75% of them singletons. Sequenced material: PBMCs. These receptors were taken from a man younger than 40 in good health and CMV-seronegative.

The chain carries TRBV19 and TRBJ1-1; D is unresolved. CDR1 and CDR2 (germline): LNHDA, SQIVND (reference sequence). The CDR3 sequence is 14 residues long. V lost 1 base, J lost 6 bases, and 12 bases lay in between. Here the CDR3 reads CASSIGEGAPEAFF. The CDR3 DNA reads TGTGCCAGTAGTATAGGGGAGGGTGCCCCTGAAGCTTTCTTT.

This chain uses TRBV19 with TRBJ1-1; maybe TRBD1 (5 bases). Trimming took off 3 bases at V and 3 bases at J, with 11 bases between the two ends. The length of the CDR3 is 14 residues. Germline V gene data show CDR1 as LNHDA and CDR2 as SQIVND (reference sequence). The CDR3 DNA is TGTGCCAGTAGTATGGACAAGGGTTACACTGAAGCTTTCTTT. This codes for CASSMDKGYTEAFF.

The chain employs TRBV6-1 and TRBJ2-5; TRBD2 might be the D (5 bases). This CDR3 spans 15 amino acids. Germline-derived CDR1 and CDR2 are MNHNS and SASEGT. The V end lost 6 bases, the J end lost 2 bases, and 16 bases lay between the germline ends. The CDR3 sequence: CASRLRTLPQETQYF. DNA of the CDR3: TGTGCCAGCAGACTAAGGACTCTACCTCAAGAGACCCAGTACTTC.

The V call is TRBV28, the J call TRBJ2-7, with 12 positions matching TRBD2. CDR1 MDHEN and CDR2 SYDVKM come from the germline V gene. The CDR3 sequence is 15 residues long. V lost 6 bases to trimming and J lost 2 bases; unmatched junction nucleotides: 5. The CDR3 is CASSLRTSGTYEQYF. The CDR3 DNA follows: TGTGCCAGCAGCCTCCGGACTAGCGGGACCTACGAGCAGTACTTC. Using reference TRBV28 and TRBJ2-7 for the parts outside the CDR3, the full variable domain is DVKVTQSSRYLVKRTGEKVFLECVQDMDHENMFWYRQDPGLGLRLIYFSYDVKMKEKGDIPEGYSVSREKKERFSLILESASTNQTSMYLCASSLRTSGTYEQYFGPGTRLTVT.

This sequence joins TRBV6-5 and TRBJ2-1, with D perhaps matching TRBD1 (8 bases). The CDR3 loop spans 15 amino acids. Trimming left V 6 bases short and J 4 bases short, with 16 bases between. Per germline, CDR1 MNHEY and CDR2 SVGAGI. The CDR3 DNA reads TGTGCCAGCAGCGAACAGGGGGGGTTTTACAATGAGCAGTTCTTC. Encoded protein: CASSEQGGFYNEQFF.